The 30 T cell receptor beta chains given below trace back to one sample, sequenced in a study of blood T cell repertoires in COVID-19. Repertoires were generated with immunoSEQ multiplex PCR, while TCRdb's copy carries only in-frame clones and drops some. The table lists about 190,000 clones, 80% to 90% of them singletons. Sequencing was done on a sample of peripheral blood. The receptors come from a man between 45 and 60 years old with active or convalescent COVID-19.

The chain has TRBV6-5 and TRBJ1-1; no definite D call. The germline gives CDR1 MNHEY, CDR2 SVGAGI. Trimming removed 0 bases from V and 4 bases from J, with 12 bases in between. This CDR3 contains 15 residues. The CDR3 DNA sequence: TGTGCCAGCAGTTACTCGAGAACGACGGGCACTGAAGCTTTCTTT. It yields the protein CASSYSRTTGTEAFF.

The CDR3 region has the DNA TGTGCCAGCACCTTCTCCGGGACTCCCCTTTGGGAGTACTTC. The encoded protein is CASTFSGTPLWEYF. V gene TRBV2 combines with J gene TRBJ2-7; D might be TRBD2 (6 bases). CDR3 size: 14 residues. CDR1 is SNHLY, CDR2 FYNNEI, per germline. The ends were cut back, 7 bases at V and 11 bases at J, with 24 bases in the middle.

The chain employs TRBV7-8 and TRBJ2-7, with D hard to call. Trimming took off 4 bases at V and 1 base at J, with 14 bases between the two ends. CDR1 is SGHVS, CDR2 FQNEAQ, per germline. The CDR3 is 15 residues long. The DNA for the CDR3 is TGTGCCAGCAGCTACGTCCCTTGGCAGTCCTACGAGCAGTACTTC. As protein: CASSYVPWQSYEQYF.

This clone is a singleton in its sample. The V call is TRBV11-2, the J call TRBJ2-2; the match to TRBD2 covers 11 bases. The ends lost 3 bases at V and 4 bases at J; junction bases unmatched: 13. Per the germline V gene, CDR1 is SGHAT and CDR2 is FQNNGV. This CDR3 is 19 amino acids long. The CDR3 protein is CASSFRLAGSLSGTGELFF. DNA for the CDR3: TGTGCCAGCAGCTTCCGACTAGCGGGATCCCTCTCCGGCACCGGGGAGCTGTTTTTT.

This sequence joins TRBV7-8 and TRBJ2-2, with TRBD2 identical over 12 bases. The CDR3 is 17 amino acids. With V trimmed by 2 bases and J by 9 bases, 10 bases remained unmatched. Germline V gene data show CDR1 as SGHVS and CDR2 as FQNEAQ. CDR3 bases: TGTGCCAGCAGCTTACCGCGGACTAGCGGGACCCCGCGGGAGCTGTTTTTT. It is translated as CASSLPRTSGTPRELFF.

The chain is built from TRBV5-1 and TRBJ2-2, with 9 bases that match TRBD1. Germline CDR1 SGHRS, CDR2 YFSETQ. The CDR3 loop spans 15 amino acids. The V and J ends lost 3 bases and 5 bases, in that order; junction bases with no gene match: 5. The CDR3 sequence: CASSSLGQGTGELFF. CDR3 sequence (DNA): TGCGCCAGCAGCTCCCTGGGACAGGGTACCGGGGAGCTGTTTTTT.

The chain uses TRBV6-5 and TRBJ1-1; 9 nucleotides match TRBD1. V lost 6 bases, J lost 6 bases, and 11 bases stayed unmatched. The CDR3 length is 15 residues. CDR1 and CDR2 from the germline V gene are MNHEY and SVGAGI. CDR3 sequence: CASRRGGTGKAEAFF. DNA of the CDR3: TGTGCCAGCAGGCGAGGAGGGACAGGGAAGGCTGAAGCTTTCTTT.

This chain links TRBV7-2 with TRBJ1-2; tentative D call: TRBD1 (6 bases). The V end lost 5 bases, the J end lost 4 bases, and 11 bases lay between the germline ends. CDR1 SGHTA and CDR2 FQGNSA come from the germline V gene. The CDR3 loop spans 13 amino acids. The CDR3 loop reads CASSADRTYGYTF. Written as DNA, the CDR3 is TGTGCCAGCAGCGCCGACAGGACCTATGGCTACACCTTC.

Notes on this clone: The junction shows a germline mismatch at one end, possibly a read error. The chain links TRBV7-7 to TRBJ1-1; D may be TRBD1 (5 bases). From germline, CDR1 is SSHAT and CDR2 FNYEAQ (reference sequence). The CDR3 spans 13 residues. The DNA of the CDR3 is TGTGCTAGCAGCCGGGGACTGAGCACTGAAGCTTTCTTT. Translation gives CASSRGLSTEAFF.

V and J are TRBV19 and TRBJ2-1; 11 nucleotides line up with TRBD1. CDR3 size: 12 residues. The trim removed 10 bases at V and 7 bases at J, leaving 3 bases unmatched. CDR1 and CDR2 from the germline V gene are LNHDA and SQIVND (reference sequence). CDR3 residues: CATGQGGNEQFF. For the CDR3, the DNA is TGTGCCACGGGACAGGGGGGAAATGAGCAGTTCTTC.

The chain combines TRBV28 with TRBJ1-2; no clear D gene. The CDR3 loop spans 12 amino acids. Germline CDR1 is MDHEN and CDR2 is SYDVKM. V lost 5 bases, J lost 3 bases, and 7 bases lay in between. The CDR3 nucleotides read TGTGCCAGCAGTCCGGCGGACTATGGCTACACCTTC. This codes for CASSPADYGYTF.

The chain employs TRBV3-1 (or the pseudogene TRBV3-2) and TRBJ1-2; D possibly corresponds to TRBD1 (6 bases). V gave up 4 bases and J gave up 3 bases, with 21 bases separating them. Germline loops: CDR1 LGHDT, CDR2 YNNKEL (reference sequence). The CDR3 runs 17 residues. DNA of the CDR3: TGTGCCAGCAGCCCCCCAGGGACACCCCTAGATCACTATGGCTACACCTTC. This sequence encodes CASSPPGTPLDHYGYTF.

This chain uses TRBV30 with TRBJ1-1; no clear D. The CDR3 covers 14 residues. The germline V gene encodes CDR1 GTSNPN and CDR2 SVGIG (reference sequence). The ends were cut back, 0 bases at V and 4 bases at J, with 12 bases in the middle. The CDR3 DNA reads TGTGCCTGGAGTGTTTCGCGGGGTACCACTGAAGCTTTCTTT. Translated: CAWSVSRGTTEAFF.

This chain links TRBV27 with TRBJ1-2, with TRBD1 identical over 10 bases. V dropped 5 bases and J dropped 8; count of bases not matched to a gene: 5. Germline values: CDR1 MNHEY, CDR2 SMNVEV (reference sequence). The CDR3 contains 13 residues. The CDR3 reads CASSPRDRGGYTF. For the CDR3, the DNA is TGTGCCAGCAGTCCCCGGGACAGGGGAGGCTACACCTTC.

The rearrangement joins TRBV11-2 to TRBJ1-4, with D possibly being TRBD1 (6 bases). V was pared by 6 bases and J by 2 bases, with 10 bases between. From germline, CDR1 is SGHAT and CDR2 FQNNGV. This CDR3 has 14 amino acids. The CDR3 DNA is TGTGCCAGCAGGCCAGGGGTGACTAATGAAAAACTGTTTTTT. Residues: CASRPGVTNEKLFF.

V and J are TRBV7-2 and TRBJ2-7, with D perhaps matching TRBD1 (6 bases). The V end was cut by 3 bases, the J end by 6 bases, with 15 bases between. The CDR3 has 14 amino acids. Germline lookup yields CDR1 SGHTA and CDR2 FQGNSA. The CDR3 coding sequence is TGTGCCAGCAGCTTTCGGCCGAGCAGGGGCGAGCAGTACTTC. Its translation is CASSFRPSRGEQYF. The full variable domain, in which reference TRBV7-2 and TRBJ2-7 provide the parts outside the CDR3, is GAGVSQSPSNKVTEKGKDVELRCDPISGHTALYWYRQSLGQGLEFLIYFQGNSAPDKSGLPSDRFSAERTGGSVSTLTIQRTQQEDSAVYLCASSFRPSRGEQYFGPGTRLTVT.

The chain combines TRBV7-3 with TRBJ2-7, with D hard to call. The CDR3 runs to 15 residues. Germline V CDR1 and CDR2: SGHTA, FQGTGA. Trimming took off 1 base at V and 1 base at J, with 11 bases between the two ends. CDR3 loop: CASSLNPGDSYEQYF. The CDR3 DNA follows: TGTGCCAGCAGCTTAAACCCCGGAGATTCCTACGAGCAGTACTTC.

The CDR3 here is CASSGLAGGPSYEQYF. DNA for the CDR3: TGTGCCAGCAGTGGACTAGCGGGAGGCCCCTCCTACGAGCAGTACTTC. The genes are TRBV6-1 and TRBJ2-7, with 13 nucleotides matching TRBD2. Per germline, CDR1 MNHNS and CDR2 SASEGT. J lost 0 bases, V lost 4 bases, and 3 bases had no gene match. The CDR3 consists of 16 residues.

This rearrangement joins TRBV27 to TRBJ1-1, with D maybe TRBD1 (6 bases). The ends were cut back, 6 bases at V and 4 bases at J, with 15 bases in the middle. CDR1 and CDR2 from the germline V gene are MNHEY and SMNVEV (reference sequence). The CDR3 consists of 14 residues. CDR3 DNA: TGTGCCAGCAGGGCCCGGGACACTTCCACTGAAGCTTTCTTT. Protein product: CASRARDTSTEAFF.

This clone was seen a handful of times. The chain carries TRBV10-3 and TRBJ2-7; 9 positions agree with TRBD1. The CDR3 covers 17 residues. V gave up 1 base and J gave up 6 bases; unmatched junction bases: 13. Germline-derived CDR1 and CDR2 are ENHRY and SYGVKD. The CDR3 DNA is TGTGCCATCAGTGAGTTTATCATCGGGACAGGGTTACGCGAGCAGTACTTC. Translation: CAISEFIIGTGLREQYF.

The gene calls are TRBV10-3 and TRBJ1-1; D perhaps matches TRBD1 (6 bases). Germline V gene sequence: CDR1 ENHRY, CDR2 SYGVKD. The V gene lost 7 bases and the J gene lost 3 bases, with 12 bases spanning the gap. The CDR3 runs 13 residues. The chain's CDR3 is CAIKGRGDTEAFF. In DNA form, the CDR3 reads TGTGCCATCAAGGGGAGGGGGGACACTGAAGCTTTCTTT.

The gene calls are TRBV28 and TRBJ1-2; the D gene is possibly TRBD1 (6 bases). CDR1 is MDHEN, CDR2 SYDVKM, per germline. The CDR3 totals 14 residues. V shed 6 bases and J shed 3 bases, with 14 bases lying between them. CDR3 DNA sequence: TGTGCCAGCAGCATGGGGGGGCCCGACTATGGCTACACCTTC. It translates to CASSMGGPDYGYTF.

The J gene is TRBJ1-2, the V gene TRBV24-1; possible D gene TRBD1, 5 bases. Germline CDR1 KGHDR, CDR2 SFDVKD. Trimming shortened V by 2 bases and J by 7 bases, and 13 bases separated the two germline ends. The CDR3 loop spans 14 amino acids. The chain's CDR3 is CATSDSYQGVGYTF. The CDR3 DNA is TGTGCCACCAGTGATTCTTACCAGGGCGTTGGCTACACCTTC.

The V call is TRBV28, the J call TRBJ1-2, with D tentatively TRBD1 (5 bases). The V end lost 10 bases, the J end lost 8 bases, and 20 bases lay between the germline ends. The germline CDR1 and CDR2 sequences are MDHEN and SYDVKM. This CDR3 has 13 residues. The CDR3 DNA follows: TGTGCCACCTTTACTACCAGGGTTTGGGGCTACACCTTC. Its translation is CATFTTRVWGYTF.

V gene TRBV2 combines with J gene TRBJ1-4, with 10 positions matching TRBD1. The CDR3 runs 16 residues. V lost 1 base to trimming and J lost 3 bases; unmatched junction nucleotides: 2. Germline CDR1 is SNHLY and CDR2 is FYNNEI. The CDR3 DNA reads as TGTGCCAGCAGTGAAGAAGGGACAGGGGCTAATGAAAAACTGTTTTTT. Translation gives CASSEEGTGANEKLFF. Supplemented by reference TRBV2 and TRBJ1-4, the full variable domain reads EPEVTQTPSHQVTQMGQEVILRCVPISNHLYFYWYRQILGQKVEFLVSFYNNEISEKSEIFDDQFSVERPDGSNFTLKIRSTKLEDSAMYFCASSEEGTGANEKLFFGSGTQLSVL.

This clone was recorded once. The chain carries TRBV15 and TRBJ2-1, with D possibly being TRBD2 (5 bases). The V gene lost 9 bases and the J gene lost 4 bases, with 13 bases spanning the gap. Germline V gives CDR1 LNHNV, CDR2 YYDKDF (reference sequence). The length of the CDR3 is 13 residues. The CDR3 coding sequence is TGTGCCACTAGGGAGACGTCGTACAATGAGCAGTTCTTC. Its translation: CATRETSYNEQFF.

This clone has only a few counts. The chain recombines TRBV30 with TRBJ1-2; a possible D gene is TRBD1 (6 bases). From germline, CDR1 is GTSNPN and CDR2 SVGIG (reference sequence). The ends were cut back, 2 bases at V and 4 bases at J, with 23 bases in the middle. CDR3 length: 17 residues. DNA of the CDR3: TGTGCCTGGAGTAAGGAGCTCGGCAGGGGACGAGTCTATGGCTACACCTTC. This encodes CAWSKELGRGRVYGYTF.

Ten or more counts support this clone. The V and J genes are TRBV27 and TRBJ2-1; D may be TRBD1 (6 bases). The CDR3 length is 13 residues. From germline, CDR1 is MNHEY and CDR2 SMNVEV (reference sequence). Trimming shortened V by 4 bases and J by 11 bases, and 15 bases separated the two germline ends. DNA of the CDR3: TGTGCCAGCAGTTCTACAAAGTGGGGGCAGCAGTTCTTC. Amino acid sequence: CASSSTKWGQQFF.

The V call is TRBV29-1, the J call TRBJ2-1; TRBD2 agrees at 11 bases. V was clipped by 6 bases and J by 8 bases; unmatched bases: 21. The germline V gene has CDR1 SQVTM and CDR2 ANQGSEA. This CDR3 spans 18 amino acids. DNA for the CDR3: TGCAGCGTCCTTTCCGGGACTAGCGGTCCTTATTTTGAGGATGAGCAGTTCTTC. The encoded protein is CSVLSGTSGPYFEDEQFF.

Here the CDR3 reads CASSRLAGGYNEQFF. CDR3 DNA sequence: TGTGCCAGCAGTCGACTAGCGGGAGGGTACAATGAGCAGTTCTTC. This chain uses TRBV6-4 with TRBJ2-1; TRBD2 aligns across 14 bases. The V gene's germline CDR1 is MRHNA and CDR2 SNTAGT. V lost 5 bases to trimming and J lost 4 bases; unmatched junction nucleotides: 1. The CDR3 totals 15 residues.